This note documents a single T cell receptor (beta chain) sequence. There are many counts of this clonotype. The antigen it recognizes is unknown. No much larger clone exists at a distance of one base, and base qualities are not known. Explained via the paper, the time point label denotes: persistent/refractory GD, antithyroid drugs over 5 years with positive TRAb. For both TCR sequencing and RNA sequencing, RNA was extracted from PBMCs in TRIzol. Graves' disease was diagnosed according to American Thyroid Association guidelines. Patients were recruited from an endocrinology department in Xi'an, China. From each patient, about 9 milliliters of peripheral blood was collected into an EDTA anticoagulant tube. Ficoll Paque Plus density gradient separation was used to isolate PBMCs, and no additional T cell sorting was done. An Agilent 2100 Bioanalyzer and agarose gel were used to assess RNA quality, and a NanoDrop 2000 was used to measure RNA concentration.

Library method: multiplex PCR. Sequencing was performed on an Illumina HiSeq 4000. To build TCR beta libraries, CDR3 regions were amplified by Arm-PCR using iRepertoire HTBI primers. Gel purification was performed on PCR products prior to sequencing. As for how the authors treated the data: A total of fewer than 65 TRBV and some 13 TRBJ segments were identified across samples and were used for gene usage analysis of CDR3 amino acid clonotypes. COPE and FqMerger were used to merge filtered high-quality paired reads into contigs. Contigs were aligned with BLAST to IMGT TRBV, TRBD and TRBJ reference genes, and CDR3 was defined per IMGT. Clonotypes above 0.1% frequency were classified as highly expanded clones. Shannon entropy served as the measure of repertoire diversity, while the Gini coefficient captured V-J evenness. A clonotype was considered public if more than one individual shared it. The public sequencing data were trimmed at Q25 with fastp and processed into clonotypes with MiXCR by TCRdb, which kept only in-frame beta chains. Rows merge per CDR3 protein into single entries with the most common DNA and genes. TCRdb's processing, not the authors' own work, is the source of the V and J calls. This sample gives approximately 690,000 distinct CDR3 sequences in total; about 30% of them show up just once. 35% to 55% of the sample comes from the top ten.

The entry originates in a study of regulatory T cells in long-lasting Graves disease (dated by TCRdb to 2020 to 2023). Describing the broader study: Persistent Graves' disease meant more than 5 years of antithyroid drug treatment with TSH receptor autoantibodies that stayed positive. This study used TCR sequencing and RNA sequencing of peripheral blood to compare persistent Graves' disease patients against newly diagnosed Graves' disease patients. The study was registered as a clinical trial and conducted in China. TCR sequencing covered about 13 persistent and around 20 newly diagnosed Graves' disease patients, about 35 samples in total. In the clinical cohort, patients with persistent Graves' disease had used antithyroid drugs for an average of roughly ten years. Overall results and qualifications from the work: Only peripheral blood was studied, because thyroid tissue, the primary lesion, was inaccessible. More public clonotypes were shared among persistent patients (fewer than 3,000) than among newly diagnosed patients (roughly 1,000). Sequencing and analysis were restricted to the TCR beta chain. As a limitation, the authors acknowledged that the small sample size may reduce accuracy. Lower TCR Shannon entropy and fewer highly expanded clones were observed in persistent Graves' disease patients than in newly diagnosed patients, which suggested clonal expansion.

Material: peripheral blood mononuclear cells (PBMCs), obtained when the disease was refractory, from a patient treated with antithyroid drugs. The origin of this receptor is a female donor with Graves disease.

The nucleotide sequence is TGTGCCAGCACCCTTCCCGGCGGGACAGGGACTGAAAAACTGTTTTTT. The translation is CASTLPGGTGTEKLFF. This chain joins TRBV28 to TRBJ1-4; 9 bases in the middle match TRBD1. CDR1 and CDR2 were assigned from the germline V gene as MDHEN and SYDVKM. The CDR3 runs 16 residues from the cysteine to the phenylalanine. The only DNA kept is the CDR3, 48 bases in frame from the first base. After removal of 7 bases from V and 7 bases from J, the junction retains 13 bases not matched to a gene.